A single sample is the source of the 21 T cell receptor beta chains below, sequenced in a study of T cells after posttransplantation cyclophosphamide. A marrow graft followed busulfan-fludarabine conditioning, with cyclophosphamide on days +3 and +4. The table came from immunoSEQ multiplex PCR; TCRdb's copy has only in-frame clones and leaves some out. This repertoire holds roughly 7,000 clones, and none appear only once. The specimen comprised PBMCs, sampled after allogeneic stem cell transplant with posttransplant cyclophosphamide. These receptors originate from a female patient aged 50-59 years who received an allogeneic stem cell transplant from an unrelated donor, was CMV-positive, and had acute GVHD only. Some T cells here may be from the graft donor.

This clone was seen at least ten times. This sequence joins TRBV19 and TRBJ2-1; 10 bases match TRBD2. The V gene end was trimmed by 4 bases and the J gene end by 0 bases; junction bases not matched to a gene: 6. Per germline, CDR1 LNHDA and CDR2 SQIVND (reference sequence). The CDR3 spans 17 residues. DNA of the CDR3: TGTGCCAGTAGTACGCCGGGACTAGCGATCTCCTACAATGAGCAGTTCTTC. This encodes CASSTPGLAISYNEQFF.

This clone has a count of ten or more. This rearrangement joins TRBV6-5 to TRBJ1-2, with TRBD1 as a possible D gene (6 bases). The CDR3 consists of 15 residues. CDR1 is MNHEY, CDR2 SVGAGI, per germline. V was pared by 2 bases and J by 1 base, with 11 bases between. CDR3 residues: CASSYQQGINYGYTF. CDR3 bases: TGTGCCAGCAGTTACCAGCAGGGGATTAACTATGGCTACACCTTC.

This clone was detected ten times or more. This rearrangement joins TRBV19 to TRBJ1-5, with 9 bases aligning to TRBD1. The ends lost 6 bases at V and 2 bases at J; junction bases unmatched: 5. This CDR3 is 15 amino acids long. Per germline, CDR1 LNHDA and CDR2 SQIVND (reference sequence). The CDR3 sequence is CASRAQGAGNQPQHF. As DNA, the CDR3 is TGTGCCAGTAGGGCACAGGGGGCGGGCAATCAGCCCCAGCATTTT.

This clone was seen at least ten times. This sequence joins TRBV6-5 and TRBJ1-2, with 9 bases that match TRBD1. CDR3 length equals 13 residues. Germline V CDR1 and CDR2: MNHEY, SVGAGI. After removal of 5 bases from V and 7 bases from J, the junction contained 5 bases not matched to a gene. The CDR3 loop is CASSDRDRAGYTF. The CDR3, as DNA: TGTGCCAGCAGTGACCGGGACAGGGCTGGCTACACCTTC.

By share, this clone counts as medium-sized. The CDR3 nucleotides read TGCGCCAGCAGCCACCTAGCGGGAGTTGAGACCCAGTACTTC. Its translation: CASSHLAGVETQYF. The rearrangement links TRBV4-1 to TRBJ2-5, with TRBD2 identical over 10 bases. CDR1 MGHRA and CDR2 YSYEKL come from the germline V gene. V lost 3 bases and J lost 5; bases outside the gene matches: 3. The CDR3 has 14 residues.

In this sample, this clone turned up many times. The chain links TRBV27 to TRBJ1-5, with 11 bases matching TRBD1. Germline CDR1 MNHEY, CDR2 SMNVEV (reference sequence). This CDR3 has 14 residues. Germline trimming cut 8 bases from V and 6 bases from J; bases unmatched to any gene: 6. The CDR3 bases are TGTGCCAGCGCCCGGACAGGGGGCAGTCAGCCCCAGCATTTT. Its protein product is CASARTGGSQPQHF.

This clone was picked up many times. The V call is TRBV29-1, the J call TRBJ2-1; 8 bases agree with TRBD2. The CDR3 extends over 15 amino acids. The J segment lost 1 base and the V segment lost 1 base, leaving 3 bases of the junction unmatched. Germline V CDR1 and CDR2: SQVTM, ANQGSEA. The CDR3 loop is CSVEGVAGSYNEQFF. Here the CDR3 DNA reads TGCAGCGTTGAAGGGGTAGCGGGGTCCTACAATGAGCAGTTCTTC.

This clone was seen more than once but under ten times. The V and J genes are TRBV5-4 and TRBJ2-5, with a tentative D call TRBD2 (7 bases). Per germline, CDR1 SGHNT and CDR2 YYREEE (reference sequence). CDR3 length: 14 amino acids. V was clipped by 9 bases and J by 1 base, with 16 bases between them. The CDR3 coding sequence is TGTGCCATGCGGGGCCGGGGGGCCCAAGAGACCCAGTACTTC. It encodes CAMRGRGAQETQYF.

This clone was found many times. This chain links TRBV30 with TRBJ2-5; 7 nucleotides match TRBD1. Losses at the gene ends were 3 bases for V and 2 bases for J; bases not matched to a gene: 3. The CDR3 extends over 13 amino acids. Germline lookup yields CDR1 GTSNPN and CDR2 SVGIG (reference sequence). CDR3 region: CAWRPRGQETQYF. DNA of the CDR3: TGTGCCTGGAGGCCCAGGGGGCAAGAGACCCAGTACTTC.

The table lists this clone with many counts. The chain is built from TRBV5-4 and TRBJ2-1, with 8 bases fitting TRBD2. The CDR3 has 15 residues. Germline V lookup: CDR1 SGHNT, CDR2 YYREEE (reference sequence). V lost 2 bases to trimming and J lost 3 bases; unmatched junction nucleotides: 4. CDR3 sequence reads: CASSFGRGDYNEQFF. CDR3 bases: TGTGCCAGCAGCTTTGGGCGGGGGGACTACAATGAGCAGTTCTTC.

This clone has ten or more counts. The chain joins TRBV20-1 to TRBJ2-3; D gene unclear. CDR1 DFQATT and CDR2 SNEGSKA come from the germline V gene (reference sequence). The CDR3 consists of 11 residues. The germline V and J ends were trimmed by 3 bases and 4 bases, with 5 bases remaining between them. In nucleotides, the CDR3 is TGCAGTGCTAGGACACCAGATACGCAGTATTTT. This sequence encodes CSARTPDTQYF.

This clone was seen many times. J is TRBJ2-1 and V is TRBV27, with 9 bases lining up with TRBD1. The CDR3 runs 16 residues. Germline CDR1 reads MNHEY; CDR2 reads SMNVEV (reference sequence). Trimming removed 4 bases from V and 5 bases from J; junction bases left unmatched: 9. CDR3 amino acids: CASSSLLGQGNNEQFF. CDR3 nucleotides: TGTGCCAGCAGTTCCTTGTTAGGACAGGGGAACAATGAGCAGTTCTTC.

This clone was seen repeatedly, ten times or more. This chain joins TRBV4-1 and TRBJ2-7; D is possibly TRBD1 (5 bases). There are 18 residues in the CDR3. Per germline, CDR1 MGHRA and CDR2 YSYEKL. The V end lost 3 bases, the J end lost 3 bases, and 24 bases lay between the germline ends. In DNA, the CDR3 is TGCGCCAGCAGCCAGAGAGACAGTAGGGTTCGCGCTATCTACGAGCAGTACTTC. Its translation: CASSQRDSRVRAIYEQYF.

Many counts were recorded for this clone. The rearrangement joins TRBV5-4 to TRBJ1-2; D gene ambiguous. V was pared by 0 bases and J by 4 bases, with 13 bases between. The CDR3 spans 15 residues. Germline loops: CDR1 SGHNT, CDR2 YYREEE (reference sequence). CDR3: CASSLVAREGYGYTF. CDR3 nucleotide sequence: TGTGCCAGCAGCTTGGTCGCTCGGGAGGGCTATGGCTACACCTTC.

This clone was detected many times. The chain employs TRBV9 and TRBJ1-1; D is undetermined. Germline V lookup: CDR1 SGDLS, CDR2 YYNGEE. The CDR3 runs to 15 residues. V gave up 4 bases and J gave up 8 bases, with 21 bases separating them. The CDR3 DNA reads TGTGCCAGCAGCCCCCCACGGCGGGTAAGCGGCGAAGCTTTCTTT. Its protein product is CASSPPRRVSGEAFF. The entire variable domain, with the rest obtained from reference TRBV9 and TRBJ1-1, is as follows: DSGVTQTPKHLITATGQRVTLRCSPRSGDLSVYWYQQSLDQGLQFLIQYYNGEERAKGNILERFSAQQFPDLHSELNLSSLELGDSALYFCASSPPRRVSGEAFFGQGTRLTVV.

This clone is medium-sized in the sample. The chain links TRBV5-6 to TRBJ2-7, with D possibly matching TRBD2 (7 bases). This CDR3 has 14 amino acids. CDR1 is SGHDT and CDR2 is YYEEEE in the germline V gene. V lost 4 bases, J lost 5 bases, and 16 bases lay in between. The CDR3 region has the DNA TGTGCCAGCAGCGGGGGGGGCTCTGGGAACGAGCAGTACTTC. This codes for CASSGGGSGNEQYF.

This clone has at least ten counts. The chain has TRBV6-6 and TRBJ2-7, with 14 bases fitting TRBD2. The CDR3 covers 15 residues. From germline, CDR1 is MNHNY and CDR2 SVGAGI (reference sequence). Unmatched junction bases numbered 1, after V lost 2 bases and J lost 4 bases. The CDR3 DNA is TGTGCCAGCAGTTACGGGACTAGCGGGAGTTACGAGCAGTACTTC. Amino acids: CASSYGTSGSYEQYF.

This clone was detected many times. The V call is TRBV4-2, the J call TRBJ2-7; TRBD2 aligns across 8 bases. V gave up 4 bases and J gave up 6 bases; unmatched junction bases: 11. The CDR3 contains 15 residues. Germline V gives CDR1 LGHNA, CDR2 YNFKEQ. Written as DNA, the CDR3 is TGTGCCAGCAGCCCACGACTAAGCGGGAGTAGCGAGCAGTACTTC. This translates into CASSPRLSGSSEQYF.

This clone was found many times. The genes are TRBV10-2 and TRBJ2-2, with TRBD2 as a possible D gene (6 bases). From germline, CDR1 is WSHSY and CDR2 SAAADI. Between the trimmed V and J ends, which lost 4 bases and 1 base, there was a span of 10 bases. This CDR3 comprises 15 residues. Here the CDR3 reads CASSGNGRNTGELFF. CDR3 DNA: TGCGCCAGCAGTGGGAACGGGAGGAACACCGGGGAGCTGTTTTTT.

This clone was detected many times. V gene TRBV19 combines with J gene TRBJ2-2; maybe TRBD1 (6 bases). This CDR3 region has 14 residues. Germline CDR1 and CDR2: LNHDA and SQIVND (reference sequence). Deletions cut 2 bases from V and 7 bases from J, with 11 bases between. CDR3 coding DNA: TGTGCCAGTAGTATAAAACAGGGAGTCGGGGAGCTGTTTTTT. Its protein is CASSIKQGVGELFF.

This clone occurred a few times. The J gene is TRBJ1-6, the V gene TRBV6-5; TRBD1 might be the D (6 bases). Per germline, CDR1 MNHEY and CDR2 SVGAGI. Trimming stripped 5 bases from V and 8 bases from J, with 16 bases between. The CDR3 consists of 15 residues. CDR3 coding DNA: TGTGCCAGCAGTGCCGTCGAGGGGGGGGATTCACCCCTCCACTTT. It codes for CASSAVEGGDSPLHF.